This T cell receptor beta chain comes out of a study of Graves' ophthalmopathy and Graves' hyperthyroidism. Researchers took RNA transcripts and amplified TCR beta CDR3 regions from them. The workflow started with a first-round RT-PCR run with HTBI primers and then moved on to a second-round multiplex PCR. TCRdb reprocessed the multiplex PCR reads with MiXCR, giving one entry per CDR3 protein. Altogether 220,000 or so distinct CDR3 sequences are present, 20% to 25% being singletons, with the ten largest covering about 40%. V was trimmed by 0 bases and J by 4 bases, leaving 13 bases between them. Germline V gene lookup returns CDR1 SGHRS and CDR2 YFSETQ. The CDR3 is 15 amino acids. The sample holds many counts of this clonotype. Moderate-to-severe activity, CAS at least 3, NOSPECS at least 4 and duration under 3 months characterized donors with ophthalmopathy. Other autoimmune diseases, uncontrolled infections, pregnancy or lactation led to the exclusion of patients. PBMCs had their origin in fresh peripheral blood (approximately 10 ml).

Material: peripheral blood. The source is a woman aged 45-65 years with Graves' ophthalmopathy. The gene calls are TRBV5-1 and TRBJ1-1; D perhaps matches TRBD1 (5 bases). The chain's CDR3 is CASSLVPGLGTEAFF. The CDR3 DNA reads TGCGCCAGCAGCTTGGTACCAGGGCTTGGCACTGAAGCTTTCTTT.